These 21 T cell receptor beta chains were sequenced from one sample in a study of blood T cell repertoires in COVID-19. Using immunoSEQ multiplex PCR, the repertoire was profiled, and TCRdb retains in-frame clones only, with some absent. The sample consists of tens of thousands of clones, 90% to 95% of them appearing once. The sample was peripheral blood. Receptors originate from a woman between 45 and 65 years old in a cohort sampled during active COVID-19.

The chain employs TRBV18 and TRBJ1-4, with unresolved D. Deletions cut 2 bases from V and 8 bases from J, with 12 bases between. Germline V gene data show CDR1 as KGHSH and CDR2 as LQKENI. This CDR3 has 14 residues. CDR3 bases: TGTGCCAGCTCACCAGGCTTCGGGTGGGAAAAACTGTTTTTT. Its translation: CASSPGFGWEKLFF.

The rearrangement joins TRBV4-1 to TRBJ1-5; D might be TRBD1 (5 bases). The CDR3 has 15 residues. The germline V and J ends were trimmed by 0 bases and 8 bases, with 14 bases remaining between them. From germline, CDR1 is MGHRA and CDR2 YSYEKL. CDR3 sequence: CASSQDPDRRKPQHF. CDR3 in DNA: TGCGCCAGCAGCCAAGATCCCGACAGACGCAAGCCCCAGCATTTT.

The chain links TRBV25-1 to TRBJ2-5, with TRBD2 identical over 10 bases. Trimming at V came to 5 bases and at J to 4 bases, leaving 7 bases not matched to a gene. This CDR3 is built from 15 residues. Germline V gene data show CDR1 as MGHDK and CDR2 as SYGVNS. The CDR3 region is CASSPSAGGLETQYF. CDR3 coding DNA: TGTGCCAGCAGTCCCTCAGCGGGGGGGCTAGAGACCCAGTACTTC. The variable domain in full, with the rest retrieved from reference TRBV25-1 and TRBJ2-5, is EADIYQTPRYLVIGTGKKITLECSQTMGHDKMYWYQQDPGMELHLIHYSYGVNSTEKGDLSSESTVSRIRTEHFPLTLESARPSHTSQYLCASSPSAGGLETQYFGPGTRLLVL.

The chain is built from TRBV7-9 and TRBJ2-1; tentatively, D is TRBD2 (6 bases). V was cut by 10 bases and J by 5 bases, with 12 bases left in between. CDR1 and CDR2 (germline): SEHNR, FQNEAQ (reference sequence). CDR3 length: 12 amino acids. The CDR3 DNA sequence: TGTGCCAAGGGATGGGGGGACAATGAGCAGTTCTTC. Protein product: CAKGWGDNEQFF.

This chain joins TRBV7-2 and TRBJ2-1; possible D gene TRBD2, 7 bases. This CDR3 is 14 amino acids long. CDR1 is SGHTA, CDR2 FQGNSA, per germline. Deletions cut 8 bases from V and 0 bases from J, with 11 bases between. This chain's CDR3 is CASRGGGSYNEQFF. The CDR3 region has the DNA TGTGCCAGCCGAGGGGGGGGCTCCTACAATGAGCAGTTCTTC.

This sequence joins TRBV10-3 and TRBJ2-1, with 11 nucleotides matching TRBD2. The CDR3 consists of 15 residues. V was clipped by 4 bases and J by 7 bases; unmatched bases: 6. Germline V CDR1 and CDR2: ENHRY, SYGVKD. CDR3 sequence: CAISGTSGRINEQFF. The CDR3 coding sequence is TGTGCCATCAGTGGAACTAGCGGGAGAATAAATGAGCAGTTCTTC.

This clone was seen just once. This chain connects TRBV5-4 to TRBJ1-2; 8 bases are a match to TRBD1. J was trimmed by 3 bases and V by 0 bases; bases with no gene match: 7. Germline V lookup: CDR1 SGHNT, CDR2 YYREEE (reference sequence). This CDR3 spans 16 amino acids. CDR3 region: CASSLGAGGMDYGYTF. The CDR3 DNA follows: TGTGCCAGCAGCTTGGGGGCAGGGGGCATGGACTATGGCTACACCTTC.

CDR3 sequence (DNA): TGTGCCAGCAGCAGCTCAAGGACAGGTCCAGGGAGGGAGACCCAGTACTTC. Translated: CASSSSRTGPGRETQYF. This chain uses TRBV11-3 with TRBJ2-5; TRBD1 might be the D (7 bases). CDR1 is SGHNT and CDR2 is YENEEA in the germline V gene. The length of the CDR3 is 17 residues. Trimming pared 5 bases from V and 5 bases from J, leaving 24 bases between.

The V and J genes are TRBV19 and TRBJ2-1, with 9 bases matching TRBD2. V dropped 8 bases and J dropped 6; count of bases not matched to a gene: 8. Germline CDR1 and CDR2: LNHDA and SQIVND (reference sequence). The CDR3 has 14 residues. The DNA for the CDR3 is TGTGCCAGTTTGGCTAGCGGGATGGTCAATGAGCAGTTCTTC. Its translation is CASLASGMVNEQFF.

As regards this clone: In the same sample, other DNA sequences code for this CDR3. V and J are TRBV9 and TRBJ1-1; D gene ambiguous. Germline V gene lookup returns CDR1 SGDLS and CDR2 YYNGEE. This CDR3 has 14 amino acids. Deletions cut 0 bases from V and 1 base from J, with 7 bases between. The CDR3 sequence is CASSVGGENTEAFF. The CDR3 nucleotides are TGTGCCAGCAGCGTAGGCGGGGAGAACACTGAAGCTTTCTTT.

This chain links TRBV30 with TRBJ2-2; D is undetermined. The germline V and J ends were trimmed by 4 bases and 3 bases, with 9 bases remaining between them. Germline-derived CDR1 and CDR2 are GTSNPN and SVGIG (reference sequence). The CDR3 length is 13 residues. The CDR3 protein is CAWTPGYTGELFF. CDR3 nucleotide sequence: TGTGCCTGGACCCCCGGGTACACCGGGGAGCTGTTTTTT.

Here the CDR3 reads CASSLSPQVKTQYF. The CDR3 coding sequence is TGCGCCAGCAGCTTATCCCCCCAGGTGAAGACCCAGTACTTC. V gene TRBV5-1 combines with J gene TRBJ2-5; D is unresolved. The CDR3 covers 14 residues. CDR1 and CDR2 from the germline V gene are SGHRS and YFSETQ. V lost 2 bases, J lost 6 bases, and 14 bases lay in between.

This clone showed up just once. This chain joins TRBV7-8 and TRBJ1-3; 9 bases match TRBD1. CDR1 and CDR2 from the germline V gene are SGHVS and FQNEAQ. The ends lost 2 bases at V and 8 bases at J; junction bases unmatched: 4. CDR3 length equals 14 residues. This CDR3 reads CASSLRTGVDTIYF. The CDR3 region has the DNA TGTGCCAGCAGCTTACGGACAGGGGTGGACACCATATATTTT.

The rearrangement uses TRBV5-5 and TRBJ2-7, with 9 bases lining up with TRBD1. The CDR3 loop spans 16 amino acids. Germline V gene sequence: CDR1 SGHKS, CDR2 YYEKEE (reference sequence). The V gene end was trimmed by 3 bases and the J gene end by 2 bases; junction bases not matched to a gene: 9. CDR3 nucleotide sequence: TGTGCCAGCAGCTACCGATCGGACAGGGGAACCTACGAGCAGTACTTC. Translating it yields CASSYRSDRGTYEQYF. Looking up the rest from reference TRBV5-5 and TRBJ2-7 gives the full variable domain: DAGVTQSPTHLIKTRGQQVTLRCSPISGHKSVSWYQQVLGQGPQFIFQYYEKEERGRGNFPDRFSARQFPNYSSELNVNALLLGDSALYLCASSYRSDRGTYEQYFGPGTRLTVT.

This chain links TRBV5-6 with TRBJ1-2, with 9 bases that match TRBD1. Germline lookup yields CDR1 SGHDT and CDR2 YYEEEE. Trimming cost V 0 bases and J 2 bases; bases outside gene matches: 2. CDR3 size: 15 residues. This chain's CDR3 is CASSLAGTGNYGYTF. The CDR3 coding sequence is TGTGCCAGCAGCTTGGCCGGGACAGGGAACTATGGCTACACCTTC.

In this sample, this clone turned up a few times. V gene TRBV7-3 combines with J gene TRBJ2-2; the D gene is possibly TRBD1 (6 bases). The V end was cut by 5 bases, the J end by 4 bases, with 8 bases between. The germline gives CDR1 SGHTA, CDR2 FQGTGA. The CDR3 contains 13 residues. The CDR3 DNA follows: TGTGCCAGCAGCGCAGGGGTCACCGGGGAGCTGTTTTTT. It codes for CASSAGVTGELFF.

The CDR3 here is CASGLATGQETQYF. CDR3 coding DNA: TGTGCTAGTGGTTTGGCGACAGGTCAAGAGACCCAGTACTTC. This chain links TRBV12-5 with TRBJ2-5; D is possibly TRBD1 (6 bases). Per the germline V gene, CDR1 is LGHNT and CDR2 is FRNRAP. This CDR3 has 14 amino acids. The germline V and J ends were trimmed by 1 base and 2 bases, with 8 bases remaining between them.

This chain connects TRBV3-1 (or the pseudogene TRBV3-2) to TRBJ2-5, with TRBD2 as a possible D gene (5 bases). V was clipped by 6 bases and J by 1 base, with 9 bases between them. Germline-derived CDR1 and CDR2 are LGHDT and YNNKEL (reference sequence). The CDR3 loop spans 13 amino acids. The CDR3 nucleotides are TGTGCCAGCAGTAACGGACTCCAAGAGACCCAGTACTTC. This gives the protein CASSNGLQETQYF.

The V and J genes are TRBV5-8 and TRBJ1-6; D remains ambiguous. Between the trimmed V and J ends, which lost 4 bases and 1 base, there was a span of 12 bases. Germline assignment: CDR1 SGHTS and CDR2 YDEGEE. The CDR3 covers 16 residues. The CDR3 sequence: CASSGQAGSYNSPLHF. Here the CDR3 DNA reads TGTGCCAGCAGCGGCCAAGCGGGTTCCTATAATTCACCCCTCCACTTT. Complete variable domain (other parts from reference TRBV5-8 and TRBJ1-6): EAGVTQSPTHLIKTRGQQATLRCSPISGHTSVYWYQQALGLGLQFLLWYDEGEERNRGNFPPRFSGRQFPNYSSELNVNALELEDSALYLCASSGQAGSYNSPLHFGNGTRLTVT.

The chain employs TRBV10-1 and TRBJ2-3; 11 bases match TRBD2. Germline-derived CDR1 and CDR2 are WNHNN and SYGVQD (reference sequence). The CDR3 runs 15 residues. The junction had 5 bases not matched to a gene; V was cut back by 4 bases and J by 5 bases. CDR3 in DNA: TGCGCCAGCAGTGGGACCGGGACTAGCGGAGATACGCAGTATTTT. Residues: CASSGTGTSGDTQYF.

This CDR3 is CASSWGLGTYNEQFF. Here the CDR3 DNA reads TGTGCCAGCAGTTGGGGACTAGGTACCTACAATGAGCAGTTCTTC. The chain carries TRBV28 and TRBJ2-1; TRBD2 matches at 8 bases. This CDR3 contains 15 residues. J gave up 2 bases and V 4 bases, and 4 bases lay outside the gene matches. The germline gives CDR1 MDHEN, CDR2 SYDVKM.